The rows below give T cell receptor beta chains drawn from one sample of a study of spatial heterogeneity in lung cancer. Each CDR3 protein gets one entry after TCRdb re-called the 5' RACE reads with MiXCR. The sample carries under 150,000 distinct CDR3 sequences, 9% to 15% recorded once. The sample in question was PBMCs, obtained at follow-up. The receptors were gathered from a male donor with early-stage non-small cell lung cancer. CDR3s include the opening cysteine and the closing phenylalanine or tryptophan. D genes are given only for firm matches. A clone size is listed for some rows: how often the clone was seen (once, few, many), or a class if it is expanded.

v_gene	abundance	j_gene	d_gene	CDR3nt	CDR3aa
TRBV4-3	-	TRBJ1-1	-	TGCGCCAGCAGCCAAGTCCCCCGGAACAGTAACACTGAAGCTTTCTTT	CASSQVPRNSNTEAFF
TRBV20-1	many	TRBJ2-5	-	TGCAGTGCTAGAGGCCGGGGAGCGGGCGAGACCCAGTACTTC	CSARGRGAGETQYF
TRBV5-1	-	TRBJ2-5	TRBD2	TGCGCCAGCAGCTTGGGAGGACTAGCGGGGAACCAAGAGACCCAGTACTTC	CASSLGGLAGNQETQYF
TRBV6-6	-	TRBJ1-2	TRBD1	TGTGCCAGCAGACCCGGGACAGACTATGGCTACACCTTC	CASRPGTDYGYTF
TRBV27	-	TRBJ1-4	-	TGTGCCAGCAGTTTATCTCTGCCGGAGGCGACTAATGAAAAACTGTTTTTT	CASSLSLPEATNEKLFF
TRBV28	few	TRBJ2-7	TRBD1	TGTGCCAGCGTTGGACAGGCCGGCTACGAGCAGTACTTC	CASVGQAGYEQYF
TRBV7-6	few	TRBJ2-1	TRBD2	TGTGCCAGCGGACGAGAACTGGGACTAGCTCTCTACAATGAGCAGTTCTTC	CASGRELGLALYNEQFF
TRBV29-1	-	TRBJ2-7	-	TGCAGCGTTGAAGTCCCGGGAAAACTAGCTTCCTACGAGCAGTACTTC	CSVEVPGKLASYEQYF
TRBV10-3	many	TRBJ2-5	TRBD2	TGTGCCACCCAGACTAGCGGGGAAGAGACCCAGTACTTC	CATQTSGEETQYF
TRBV5-1	few	TRBJ2-1	-	TGCGCCAGCAGCTTGGTTGCGGGGTCGGTTAATGAGCAGTTCTTC	CASSLVAGSVNEQFF
TRBV7-2	few	TRBJ2-5	-	TGTGCCAGCAGCTTAGGCAGGAAAGAGACCCAGTACTTC	CASSLGRKETQYF
TRBV7-2	-	TRBJ2-3	-	TGTGCCAGCAGCTACGGCGGGCCAGCGACAGATACGCAGTATTTT	CASSYGGPATDTQYF
TRBV20-1	few	TRBJ1-1	-	TGCAGTCCCCCGGCGAACACTGAAGCTTTCTTT	CSPPANTEAFF
TRBV24-1	few	TRBJ1-5	TRBD1	TGTGCCACCAGTGACCCCGGGACAGGAGGCCTTCAGCCCCAGCATTTT	CATSDPGTGGLQPQHF
TRBV23-1	many	TRBJ2-5	TRBD1	TGCGCCAGCAGTCAATCTAGCGACTCCGACAGGGGCGAAGAGACCCAGTACTTC	CASSQSSDSDRGEETQYF
TRBV29-1	many	TRBJ1-3	-	TGCAGCGTTGACTTGGCATCAGGAAACACCATATATTTT	CSVDLASGNTIYF
TRBV4-1	many	TRBJ1-1	-	TGCGCCAGCAGCCCCCTCGCCGTAGGACGGAACACTGAAGCTTTCTTT	CASSPLAVGRNTEAFF
TRBV12-3/TRBV12-4	-	TRBJ2-2	-	TGTGCCAGCAGTCCTGGTGGTTTGGCCGCCGGGGAGCTGTTTTTT	CASSPGGLAAGELFF
TRBV12-3/TRBV12-4	-	TRBJ2-1	-	TGTGCCACCACCCCGACGCCGAGCTCCTACAATGAGCAGTTCTTC	CATTPTPSSYNEQFF
TRBV5-6	-	TRBJ1-1	-	TGTGCCAGCAGCTTGCCGGGATCTGAAGCTTTCTTT	CASSLPGSEAFF
TRBV20-1	-	TRBJ1-5	-	TGCAGTGCTACCCTTGCAGGCCAGGACAATCAGCCCCAGCATTTT	CSATLAGQDNQPQHF
TRBV9	few	TRBJ1-3	TRBD1	TGTGCCTCGACAGGGCAATTTGGAAACACCATATATTTT	CASTGQFGNTIYF
TRBV28	-	TRBJ1-2	-	TGTGCCAGCAGTGACAAGCCCAACTATGGCTACACCTTC	CASSDKPNYGYTF
TRBV29-1	many	TRBJ1-4	-	TGCAGCGTTGTAGGAGGGGTGAATAATGAAAAACTGTTTTTT	CSVVGGVNNEKLFF
TRBV20-1	-	TRBJ2-5	TRBD2	TGCAGTGCTATAGAGGGTGGTAGCGGGGTGAAGTCGACCCAGTACTTC	CSAIEGGSGVKSTQYF
TRBV27	many	TRBJ1-6	TRBD1	TGTGCCAGCAGATCACGAAGGGGACAGATAGTCAATTCACCCCTCCACTTT	CASRSRRGQIVNSPLHF
TRBV6-5	few	TRBJ1-5	-	TGTGCCAGCAGATCCGCCGACGGGCCCAATCAGCCCCAGCATTTT	CASRSADGPNQPQHF
TRBV5-1	few	TRBJ2-5	-	TGCGCCAGCAGCCGGAGGTCCAGGCAAGAGACCCAGTACTTC	CASSRRSRQETQYF
TRBV20-1	few	TRBJ2-7	-	TGCAGTGCTAGAGTGGAGGGACGGAGGGAGCAGTACTTC	CSARVEGRREQYF
TRBV6-5	-	TRBJ2-7	TRBD1	TGTGTCAGCAGCCGACAGGGATACGAGCAGTACTTC	CVSSRQGYEQYF
TRBV9	-	TRBJ2-1	TRBD1	TGTGCCAGCAGCCCCGGACAGGGCAACAATGAGCAGTTCTTC	CASSPGQGNNEQFF
TRBV5-1	few	TRBJ2-7	-	TGCGCCAGCAGCTTTGTTGGGGGCGGCGAGCAGTACTTC	CASSFVGGGEQYF
TRBV28	few	TRBJ1-4	-	TGTGCCAGTCGGTCTGAAAAACTGTTTTTT	CASRSEKLFF
TRBV12-3/TRBV12-4	few	TRBJ1-2	TRBD1	TGTGCCAGCAGTACTAGTCCCGGGACAGGGGGATCTTCCTATGGCTACACCTTC	CASSTSPGTGGSSYGYTF
TRBV6-4	many	TRBJ2-6	-	TGTGCCAGCAGTAAGTCCCGGGACATCAACGTCCTGACTTTC	CASSKSRDINVLTF
TRBV24-1	few	TRBJ2-2	TRBD1	TGTGCCACCAGTGAGGGACAGGGTGCCACCGGGGAGCTGTTTTTT	CATSEGQGATGELFF
TRBV6-6	many	TRBJ2-3	TRBD1	TGTGCCAGCAGTTACTTAAGGGACAGGGGCGGGGATACGCAGTATTTT	CASSYLRDRGGDTQYF
TRBV20-1	many	TRBJ1-3	-	TGCAGTGCGGAACCCAGGGGTGGCTCTGGAAACACCATATATTTT	CSAEPRGGSGNTIYF
TRBV11-2	-	TRBJ2-1	TRBD2	TGTGCCAGCAGCTTAGGAGCGGGGGGGCCGAATGAGCAGTTCTTC	CASSLGAGGPNEQFF
TRBV19	-	TRBJ1-5	TRBD1	TGTGCCAGTAGTATCACAGGGGACAATCAGCCCCAGCATTTT	CASSITGDNQPQHF
TRBV3-1	-	TRBJ2-7	-	TGTGCCAGCAGCCAAGGGACACAATACTACGAGCAGTACTTC	CASSQGTQYYEQYF
TRBV7-8	many	TRBJ2-7	-	TGTGCCAGCAGCTTAGCGCCCGGGGCCTACGAGCAGTACTTC	CASSLAPGAYEQYF
TRBV20-1	many	TRBJ2-4	-	TGCAGTGCTCGTCTAGGCAAAAACATTCAGTACTTC	CSARLGKNIQYF
TRBV29-1	few	TRBJ1-5	-	TGCGGCGTTGATGCGGCCAGGGTCAGCAATCAGCCCCAGCATTTT	CGVDAARVSNQPQHF
TRBV7-3	few	TRBJ1-5	-	TGTGCCAGCAGCCCAGACACCTCGAAGTTTAGGGCCCAGCATTTT	CASSPDTSKFRAQHF
TRBV20-1	many	TRBJ1-5	TRBD1	TGCAGTGCTTCACAGGGGCGCGATCAGCCCCAGCATTTT	CSASQGRDQPQHF
TRBV2	-	TRBJ2-3	-	TGTGCCAGCAGTGAAGCGCGGAGCACAGATACGCAGTATTTT	CASSEARSTDTQYF
TRBV5-4	once	TRBJ1-2	TRBD1	TGTGCCAGCAGCTTCGGACAGGATCTTTACTATGGCTACACCTTC	CASSFGQDLYYGYTF